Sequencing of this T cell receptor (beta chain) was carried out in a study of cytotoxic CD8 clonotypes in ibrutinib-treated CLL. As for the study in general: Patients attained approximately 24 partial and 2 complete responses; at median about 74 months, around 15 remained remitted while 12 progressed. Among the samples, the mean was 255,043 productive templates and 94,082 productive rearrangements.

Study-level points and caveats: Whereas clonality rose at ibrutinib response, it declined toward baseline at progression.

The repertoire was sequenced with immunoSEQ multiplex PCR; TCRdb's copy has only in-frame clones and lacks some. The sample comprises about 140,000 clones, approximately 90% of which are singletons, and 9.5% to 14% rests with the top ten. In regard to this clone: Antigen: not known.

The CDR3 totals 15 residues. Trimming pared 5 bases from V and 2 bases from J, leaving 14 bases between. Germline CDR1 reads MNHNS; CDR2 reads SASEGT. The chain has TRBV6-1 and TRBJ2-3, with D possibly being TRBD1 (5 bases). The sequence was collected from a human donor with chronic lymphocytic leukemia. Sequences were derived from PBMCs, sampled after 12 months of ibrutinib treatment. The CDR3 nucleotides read TGTGCCAGCAGTTTACAGGTATCGGTCACAGATACGCAGTATTTT. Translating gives CASSLQVSVTDTQYF.